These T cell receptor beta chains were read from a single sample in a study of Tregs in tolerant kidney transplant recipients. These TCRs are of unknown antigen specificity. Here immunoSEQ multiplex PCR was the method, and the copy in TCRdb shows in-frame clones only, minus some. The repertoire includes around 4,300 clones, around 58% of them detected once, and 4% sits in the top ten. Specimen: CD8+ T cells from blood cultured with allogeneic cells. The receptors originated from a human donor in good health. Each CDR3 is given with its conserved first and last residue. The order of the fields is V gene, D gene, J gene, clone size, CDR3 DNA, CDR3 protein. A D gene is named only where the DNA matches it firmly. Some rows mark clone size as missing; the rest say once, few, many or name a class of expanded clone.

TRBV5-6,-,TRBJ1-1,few,TGTGCCAGCAGCTTGGAATTGTGGGGCCAGGCTTTCTTT,CASSLELWGQAFF
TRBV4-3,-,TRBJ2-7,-,TGCGCCAGCAGCCAAGCCAACGGGGCCTACGAGCAGTACTTC,CASSQANGAYEQYF
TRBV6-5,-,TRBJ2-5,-,TGTGCCAGCAGTTACTCGGTCCAGGGCGAGACCCAGTACTTC,CASSYSVQGETQYF
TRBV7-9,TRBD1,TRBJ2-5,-,TGTGCCAGCAGCCACCCGGGACAGGGGGTCTCGGAGACCCAGTACTTC,CASSHPGQGVSETQYF
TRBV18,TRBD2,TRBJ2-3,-,TGTGCCAGCTCACGGACTAGCGGGGCAGGGGATACGCAGTATTTT,CASSRTSGAGDTQYF
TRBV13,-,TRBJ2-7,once,TGTGCCAGTGGGCCGTCATCCCTTTACGAGCAGTACTTC,CASGPSSLYEQYF
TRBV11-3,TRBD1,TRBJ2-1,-,TGTGCCAGCAGCGCCTGGACAGGGAGCTCCTACAATGAGCAGTTCTTC,CASSAWTGSSYNEQFF
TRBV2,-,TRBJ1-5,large,TGTGCCAGCAGTGAAATAAGGGCGGATCAGCCCCAGCATTTT,CASSEIRADQPQHF
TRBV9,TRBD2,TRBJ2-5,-,TGTGCCAGCAGCGTAGACGGGGGGGAGACCCAGTACTTC,CASSVDGGETQYF
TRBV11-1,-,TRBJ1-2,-,TGTGCCAGCAGCTTCCATAGTGACTCTGGCTACACCTTC,CASSFHSDSGYTF
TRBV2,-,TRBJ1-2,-,TGTGCCAGCAGTGAACTCCCCGAGGTTGGCTATGGCTACACCTTC,CASSELPEVGYGYTF
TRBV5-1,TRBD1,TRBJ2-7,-,TGCGCCACCCCAGGGGACAGGGCCTCCTACGAGCAGTACTTC,CATPGDRASYEQYF
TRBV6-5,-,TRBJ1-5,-,TGTGCCAGCAGCCCCATGCGAAATCAGCCCCAGCATTTT,CASSPMRNQPQHF
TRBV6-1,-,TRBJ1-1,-,-,CASILAGGAHTEAFF
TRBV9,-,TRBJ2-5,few,TGTGCCAGCAACGCCCTTGGGGGTTCAGAGACCCAGTACTTC,CASNALGGSETQYF
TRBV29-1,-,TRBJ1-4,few,TGCAGCGTTGACGGCGGGGGACCCGAAAAACTGTTTTTT,CSVDGGGPEKLFF
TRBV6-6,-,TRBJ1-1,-,TGTGCCAGCAGTTACGTACGGATCATGAACACTGAAGCTTTCTTT,CASSYVRIMNTEAFF
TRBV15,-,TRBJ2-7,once,TGTGCCACCGGCAGAGGCGGGTACGGGCAGTACTTC,CATGRGGYGQYF
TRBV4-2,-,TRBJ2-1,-,TGTGCCAGCAGCCAAGATTTGGGCTGGAGGATCTTC,CASSQDLGWRIF
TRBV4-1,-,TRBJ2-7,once,TGCGCCAGCAGCCTACACTACTCCAACCCCTACGAGCAGTACTTC,CASSLHYSNPYEQYF
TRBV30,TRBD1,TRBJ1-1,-,TGTGCCTGGGGGACAGGGGGTTATACTGAAGCTTTCTTT,CAWGTGGYTEAFF
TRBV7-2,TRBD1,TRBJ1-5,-,TGTGCCAGCAGCTGGGACAGCAAACGGCCCCAGCATTTT,CASSWDSKRPQHF
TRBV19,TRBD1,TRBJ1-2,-,TGTGCCAGTACTCATAGGGGGCGGAACTATGGCTACACCTTC,CASTHRGRNYGYTF
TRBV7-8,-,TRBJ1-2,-,TGTGCCAGCAGCTTACCAGGTAACTATGGCTACACCTTC,CASSLPGNYGYTF
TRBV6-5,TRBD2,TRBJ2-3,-,TGTGCCAGCAGTTACGGACTAGCGGCTAGCACAGATACGCAGTATTTT,CASSYGLAASTDTQYF
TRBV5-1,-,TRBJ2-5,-,TGCGCCAGCAGCTTGTGGGGTAGCCAAGAGACCCAGTACTTC,CASSLWGSQETQYF
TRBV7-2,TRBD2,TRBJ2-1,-,TGTGCCAGCAGCTATGGGACTAATAATAATGAGCAGTTCTTC,CASSYGTNNNEQFF
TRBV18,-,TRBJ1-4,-,TGTGCCAGCTCACCCCCGGAGTCTAATGAAAAACTGTTTTTT,CASSPPESNEKLFF
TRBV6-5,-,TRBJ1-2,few,TGTGCCAGCAGCCCAACGGGGCCAGGGGGCTACACCTTC,CASSPTGPGGYTF
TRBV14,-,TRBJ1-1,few,TGTGCCAGCAGCCAAGTAAGGTGGAACACTGAAGCTTTCTTT,CASSQVRWNTEAFF
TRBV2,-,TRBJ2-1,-,TGTGCCAGCAGGACAGTATCCTACAATGAGCAGTTCTTC,CASRTVSYNEQFF
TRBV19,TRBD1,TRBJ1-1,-,TGTGCCAGTAGTTTCGGACAGGGGTACACTGAAGCTTTCTTT,CASSFGQGYTEAFF
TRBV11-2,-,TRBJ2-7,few,TGTGCCAGCAGCTTAGGCGCGTACGAGCAGTACTTC,CASSLGAYEQYF
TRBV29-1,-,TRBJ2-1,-,TGCAGCGTTGATTTGGGGCAGGGACACTACAATGAGCAGTTCTTC,CSVDLGQGHYNEQFF
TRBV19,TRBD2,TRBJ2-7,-,TGTGCCAGTAGTATAGAGGTAGCGGGGACCTCCTACGAGCAGTACTTC,CASSIEVAGTSYEQYF
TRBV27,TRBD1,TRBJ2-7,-,TGTGCCAGCAGTTTTGGGACAGGGGGATCCGAGCAGTACTTC,CASSFGTGGSEQYF
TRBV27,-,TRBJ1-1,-,TGTGCCAGCAGTTTATCGAAATGGACTGAAGCTTTCTTT,CASSLSKWTEAFF
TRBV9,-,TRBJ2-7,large,TGTGCCAGCAGCGGCCAGGACTACGAGCAGTACTTC,CASSGQDYEQYF
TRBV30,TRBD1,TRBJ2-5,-,TGTGCCTGGCTCGGGACAGCACAAGAGACCCAGTACTTC,CAWLGTAQETQYF
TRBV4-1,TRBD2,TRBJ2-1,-,TGCGCCAGCAGATTCGGGGAGGGGACCTACAATGAGCAGTTCTTC,CASRFGEGTYNEQFF
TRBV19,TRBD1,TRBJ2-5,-,TGTGCCAGTAGTACTTGGACAGGAGCTCAAGAGACCCAGTACTTC,CASSTWTGAQETQYF
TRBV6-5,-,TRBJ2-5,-,TGTGCCAGCAGTATTGGGTTACTAGCCCAAGAGACCCAGTACTTC,CASSIGLLAQETQYF
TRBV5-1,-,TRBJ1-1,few,TGCGCCAGCAGCTTGTTGGGATTGAGGACTGAAGCTTTCTTT,CASSLLGLRTEAFF
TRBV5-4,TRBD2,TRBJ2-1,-,TGTGCCAGCAGCCCCGGCGGGAGTGAGCAGTTCTTC,CASSPGGSEQFF
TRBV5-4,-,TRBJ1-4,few,TGTGCCAGCAGCCGGAACGCGGCAACTAATGAAAAACTGTTTTTT,CASSRNAATNEKLFF